What follows are 4 T cell receptor beta chains derived from one specimen sequenced in a study of T cell changes during pregnancy in multiple sclerosis. Generated by immunoSEQ multiplex PCR, the TCRdb table keeps only in-frame clones and is missing some. The sample lists around 42,000 clones, around 90% occurring once. This specimen consisted of CD4+ T cells from peripheral blood mononuclear cells, obtained after pregnancy. These receptors all stem from a female donor in good health, enrolled as a control in a pregnancy study.

The CDR3 loop reads CASSYQGQGSDEQFF. CDR3 DNA sequence: TGTGCCAGCAGTTACCAGGGACAGGGTTCCGATGAGCAGTTCTTC. The rearrangement links TRBV6-6 to TRBJ2-1, with 9 bases fitting TRBD1. The V and J ends lost 2 bases and 8 bases, in that order; junction bases with no gene match: 7. The CDR3 sequence is 15 residues long. Looked up from germline, CDR1 is MNHNY and CDR2 is SVGAGI (reference sequence).

J is TRBJ2-1 and V is TRBV11-2; TRBD2 agrees at 10 bases. Germline CDR1 reads SGHAT; CDR2 reads FQNNGV. The CDR3 spans 18 residues. V trimming: 5 bases; J trimming: 4 bases; junction bases outside the gene matches: 14. CDR3 bases: TGTGCCAGCAGCGCATTGGGAGCGGGAGGGCGTGGGTACAATGAGCAGTTCTTC. Translated: CASSALGAGGRGYNEQFF.

The chain has TRBV25-1 and TRBJ2-3; perhaps TRBD1 as D (5 bases). The V gene lost 2 bases and the J gene lost 6 bases, with 12 bases spanning the gap. There are 14 residues in the CDR3. From germline, CDR1 is MGHDK and CDR2 SYGVNS. CDR3 bases: TGTGCCAGCAGTGAAGAAATGGGGCGGGATACGCAGTATTTT. It encodes CASSEEMGRDTQYF.

A single count supports this clone. The J gene is TRBJ2-7, the V gene TRBV30; D may be TRBD1 (6 bases). Per the germline V gene, CDR1 is GTSNPN and CDR2 is SVGIG (reference sequence). The CDR3 has 12 amino acids. The germline V and J ends were trimmed by 0 bases and 5 bases, with 8 bases remaining between them. The DNA for the CDR3 is TGTGCCTGGAGTGTAACAGGGCACGAGCAGTACTTC. Amino acid sequence: CAWSVTGHEQYF.